Shown below are 29 T cell receptor beta chains from a single sample sequenced in a study of vaccination effects on CD4 cells after COVID-19. The repertoire was sequenced with immunoSEQ multiplex PCR; TCRdb's copy has only in-frame clones and lacks some. The profile shows about 72,000 clones, 75% to 85% of them singletons. Their recognized antigens are unknown. Peptide-pool stimulation followed by sequencing identified expanded antigen-specific CD4+ clonotypes in the ViraFEST assay. A 10-day culture period preceded the isolation of CD4+ T cells. Subjects were given two BNT162b2 or mRNA-1273 vaccine doses. This sample comprised CD4+ T cells from PBMCs cultured with HCoV-229E spike peptides, obtained after COVID-19 vaccination. These receptors all stem from a human donor who received a COVID-19 vaccine.

The chain recombines TRBV6-5 with TRBJ1-2; D is undetermined. V was trimmed by 6 bases and J by 3 bases, leaving 11 bases between them. There are 13 residues in the CDR3. From germline, CDR1 is MNHEY and CDR2 SVGAGI. The DNA of the CDR3 is TGTGCCAGCAGCCCCTCTACCTACTATGGCTACACCTTC. It encodes CASSPSTYYGYTF.

V gene TRBV7-9 combines with J gene TRBJ2-1; no firm D call. The V end was cut by 3 bases, the J end by 8 bases, with 8 bases between. Per germline, CDR1 SEHNR and CDR2 FQNEAQ (reference sequence). CDR3 size: 12 residues. The CDR3 here is CASSFFGDEQFF. In DNA, the CDR3 is TGTGCCAGCAGCTTTTTTGGGGATGAGCAGTTCTTC.

The chain employs TRBV7-2 and TRBJ2-3; 8 bases agree with TRBD1. The trim removed 5 bases at V and 1 base at J, leaving 2 bases unmatched. Germline assignment: CDR1 SGHTA and CDR2 FQGNSA. There are 14 residues in the CDR3. This CDR3 reads CASSPQGGTDTQYF. CDR3 bases: TGTGCCAGCAGCCCACAGGGGGGCACAGATACGCAGTATTTT.

The rearrangement uses TRBV25-1 and TRBJ1-5; 9 nucleotides line up with TRBD1. The trim removed 4 bases at V and 3 bases at J, leaving 4 bases unmatched. CDR3 length equals 15 residues. The germline V gene has CDR1 MGHDK and CDR2 SYGVNS. In DNA, the CDR3 is TGTGCCAGCAGTGTTCGGACAGGGGACAATCAGCCCCAGCATTTT. Protein product: CASSVRTGDNQPQHF.

J is TRBJ1-2 and V is TRBV4-1, with TRBD1 as a possible D gene (6 bases). This CDR3 spans 16 amino acids. CDR1 is MGHRA and CDR2 is YSYEKL in the germline V gene. V lost 2 bases and J 5 bases, leaving 18 bases between the germline ends. CDR3 nucleotide sequence: TGCGCCAGCAGCCAACCGGGGACACCGGGATTTTATGGCTACACCTTC. This translates into CASSQPGTPGFYGYTF.

V and J are TRBV18 and TRBJ2-4; perhaps TRBD2 as D (6 bases). Germline V gene sequence: CDR1 KGHSH, CDR2 LQKENI. V lost 5 bases to trimming and J lost 0 bases, with 8 bases between them. The CDR3 is made up of 14 amino acids. CDR3 in amino acids: CASSSGVAKNIQYF. CDR3 sequence (DNA): TGTGCCAGCTCATCGGGGGTAGCCAAAAACATTCAGTACTTC.

The V gene is TRBV24-1, the J gene TRBJ2-1; D call uncertain. The V end lost 4 bases, the J end lost 3 bases, and 15 bases lay between the germline ends. The CDR3 is 16 amino acids. Germline CDR1 reads KGHDR; CDR2 reads SFDVKD. CDR3: CATSDPTSRNYNEQFF. For the CDR3, the DNA is TGTGCCACCAGTGACCCCACTTCACGGAACTACAATGAGCAGTTCTTC.

Only a few counts were recorded for this clone. The chain couples TRBV5-6 to TRBJ1-2; the D gene is possibly TRBD1 (6 bases). The CDR3 covers 16 residues. Looked up from germline, CDR1 is SGHDT and CDR2 is YYEEEE. The V end was cut by 4 bases, the J end by 4 bases, with 20 bases between. The CDR3 DNA is TGTGCCAGCAGCCCGTACCCAGGGGACGGGGCCTATGGCTACACCTTC. Amino acid sequence: CASSPYPGDGAYGYTF.

In DNA form, the CDR3 reads TGTGCCGCGGAGGGGGCAGCCCCCAATCAGCCCCAGCATTTT. It is translated as CAAEGAAPNQPQHF. The rearrangement links TRBV18 to TRBJ1-5; the match to TRBD1 covers 7 bases. Germline trimming cut 11 bases from V and 3 bases from J; bases unmatched to any gene: 10. The CDR3 totals 14 residues. Per the germline V gene, CDR1 is KGHSH and CDR2 is LQKENI.

The chain joins TRBV5-8 to TRBJ2-3; TRBD2 matches at 7 bases. This CDR3 has 16 residues. Trimming took 3 bases from V and 2 from J; bases not matched to a gene: 9. Germline CDR1 SGHTS, CDR2 YDEGEE. The CDR3: CASSYYRGVVTDTQYF. As DNA, the CDR3 is TGTGCCAGCAGCTACTATCGGGGGGTTGTCACAGATACGCAGTATTTT.

V gene TRBV5-1 combines with J gene TRBJ1-2; 8 nucleotides line up with TRBD1. The germline V gene encodes CDR1 SGHRS and CDR2 YFSETQ. The CDR3 consists of 16 residues. J lost 7 bases, V lost 4 bases, and 15 bases had no gene match. DNA for the CDR3: TGCGCCAGCAGCCCGTGGGTTGGGGGGACAGGTGCTGGCTACACCTTC. This gives the protein CASSPWVGGTGAGYTF.

This clone appeared a single time. The V gene is TRBV2, the J gene TRBJ1-1; TRBD1 might be the D (5 bases). The CDR3 contains 13 residues. V was cut by 6 bases and J by 11 bases, with 19 bases left in between. Germline V CDR1 and CDR2: SNHLY, FYNNEI. The CDR3 here is CASRQGPRTLAFF. DNA of the CDR3: TGTGCCAGCAGGCAGGGACCTCGGACTTTGGCTTTCTTT.

The V and J genes are TRBV30 and TRBJ2-5, with D possibly matching TRBD1 (5 bases). In germline, CDR1 is GTSNPN, CDR2 SVGIG (reference sequence). Trimming removed 1 base from V and 0 bases from J, with 15 bases in between. The CDR3 contains 16 residues. The CDR3 reads CAWSEGQGWDQETQYF. The CDR3 DNA sequence: TGTGCCTGGAGTGAGGGGCAGGGATGGGACCAAGAGACCCAGTACTTC.

The table lists this clone with a few counts. The gene calls are TRBV5-6 and TRBJ2-3; 9 bases line up with TRBD2. The CDR3 is made up of 15 amino acids. With 4 bases clipped from V and 4 bases from J, the junction kept 7 bases outside the gene matches. The germline V gene has CDR1 SGHDT and CDR2 YYEEEE. DNA of the CDR3: TGTGCCAGCAGCGCATTAGCGGGGGCATCAGATACGCAGTATTTT. Translating it yields CASSALAGASDTQYF. The whole variable domain, remainder taken from reference TRBV5-6 and TRBJ2-3, is DAGVTQSPTHLIKTRGQQVTLRCSPKSGHDTVSWYQQALGQGPQFIFQYYEEEERQRGNFPDRFSGHQFPNYSSELNVNALLLGDSALYLCASSALAGASDTQYFGPGTRLTVL.

The rearrangement joins TRBV5-1 to TRBJ1-2, with 7 bases identical to TRBD1. The CDR3 loop spans 14 amino acids. The V segment lost 0 bases and the J segment 4 bases; nucleotides outside the gene matches: 3. Germline CDR1 SGHRS, CDR2 YFSETQ. CDR3 sequence reads: CASSLVGQTYGYTF. CDR3 DNA sequence: TGCGCCAGCAGCTTGGTGGGACAGACCTATGGCTACACCTTC. Combining the CDR3 with reference TRBV5-1 and TRBJ1-2 gives the whole variable domain KAGVTQTPRYLIKTRGQQVTLSCSPISGHRSVSWYQQTPGQGLQFLFEYFSETQRNKGNFPGRFSGRQFSNSRSEMNVSTLELGDSALYLCASSLVGQTYGYTFGSGTRLTVV.

This chain links TRBV6-6 with TRBJ1-1; D ambiguous. The germline CDR1 and CDR2 sequences are MNHNY and SVGAGI (reference sequence). V lost 7 bases to trimming and J lost 1 base, with 7 bases between them. CDR3 length equals 12 residues. The CDR3 coding sequence is TGTGCCAGCACCCGTGGGAACACTGAAGCTTTCTTT. This translates into CASTRGNTEAFF.

The J gene is TRBJ1-3, the V gene TRBV5-1, with a weak D call TRBD1 (6 bases). The CDR3 totals 15 residues. Germline V gene lookup returns CDR1 SGHRS and CDR2 YFSETQ. V shed 4 bases and J shed 4 bases, with 15 bases lying between them. Written as DNA, the CDR3 is TGCGCCAGCAGCGACCAAGGGGGAACGGGAAACACCATATATTTT. Translation gives CASSDQGGTGNTIYF.

The V gene is TRBV12-3 or TRBV12-4, the J gene TRBJ2-5; 11 bases match TRBD2. This CDR3 has 13 amino acids. With 8 bases clipped from V and 4 bases from J, the junction kept 3 bases outside the gene matches. CDR3 region: CASGTSGAETQYF. In nucleotides, the CDR3 is TGTGCCAGCGGGACTAGCGGCGCAGAGACCCAGTACTTC.

The V and J genes are TRBV10-3 and TRBJ1-6, with 8 nucleotides matching TRBD1. CDR3 length: 13 residues. V trimming: 6 bases; J trimming: 8 bases; junction bases outside the gene matches: 3. Per the germline V gene, CDR1 is ENHRY and CDR2 is SYGVKD. Written as DNA, the CDR3 is TGTGCCATCAGGGACAGGGAAGATTCACCCCTCCACTTT. It is translated as CAIRDREDSPLHF.

The sample holds a few counts of this clone. The V and J genes are TRBV9 and TRBJ1-2; D may be TRBD1 (6 bases). V lost 7 bases and J lost 3, with 10 bases in between. CDR1 and CDR2 (germline): SGDLS, YYNGEE. The CDR3 sequence is 12 residues long. The CDR3 region is CASWGAHYGYTF. The DNA of the CDR3 is TGTGCCAGCTGGGGGGCCCACTATGGCTACACCTTC.

This clone was counted a few times. The rearrangement joins TRBV29-1 to TRBJ2-5; TRBD1 is a possible D gene (5 bases). Germline assignment: CDR1 SQVTM and CDR2 ANQGSEA. V gave up 7 bases and J gave up 4 bases, with 19 bases separating them. The CDR3 is made up of 14 amino acids. The CDR3 region has the DNA TGCAGCGCCGTGAGCAGGGTCCAGATAGAGACCCAGTACTTC. This codes for CSAVSRVQIETQYF.

J is TRBJ1-4 and V is TRBV4-3, with 8 bases aligning to TRBD1. Germline V CDR1 and CDR2: LGHNA, YSLEER. The CDR3 runs to 16 residues. The V and J ends lost 2 bases and 4 bases, in that order; junction bases with no gene match: 6. The CDR3, as DNA: TGCGCCAGCAGCCAATCCCCTGACAGGGGTAATGAAAAACTGTTTTTT. Amino acid sequence: CASSQSPDRGNEKLFF.

This chain connects TRBV5-1 to TRBJ2-5, with D hard to call. The V gene's germline CDR1 is SGHRS and CDR2 YFSETQ. This CDR3 spans 14 amino acids. The V end was cut by 1 base, the J end by 1 base, with 8 bases between. The CDR3, as DNA: TGCGCCAGCAGCTTGCGGTCAGTCCAAGAGACCCAGTACTTC. This translates into CASSLRSVQETQYF.

This clone was recorded once. This chain links TRBV10-2 with TRBJ2-2; the match to TRBD1 covers 7 bases. V trimming: 4 bases; J trimming: 0 bases; junction bases outside the gene matches: 2. Germline V gene sequence: CDR1 WSHSY, CDR2 SAAADI. This CDR3 has 15 amino acids. The CDR3 protein is CASSGGQTNTGELFF. CDR3 nucleotides: TGCGCCAGCAGTGGGGGACAGACGAACACCGGGGAGCTGTTTTTT.

The chain joins TRBV6-6 to TRBJ1-3; D is perhaps TRBD1 (5 bases). Per germline, CDR1 MNHNY and CDR2 SVGAGI (reference sequence). V was cut by 6 bases and J by 6 bases, with 15 bases left in between. This CDR3 region has 14 residues. CDR3 DNA: TGTGCCAGCAGCACACCCCAGGGCGAAAACACCATATATTTT. Translation gives CASSTPQGENTIYF.

The rearrangement joins TRBV27 to TRBJ1-5; unclear D gene. V lost 6 bases and J 0 bases, leaving 15 bases between the germline ends. The germline gives CDR1 MNHEY, CDR2 SMNVEV (reference sequence). This CDR3 contains 16 residues. CDR3 DNA: TGTGCCAGCAGAACATCCGGGGTCCTTAGCAATCAGCCCCAGCATTTT. Its protein is CASRTSGVLSNQPQHF.

The chain employs TRBV2 and TRBJ2-7, with D perhaps TRBD1 (6 bases). Germline values: CDR1 SNHLY, CDR2 FYNNEI. Trimming shortened V by 0 bases and J by 3 bases, and 18 bases separated the two germline ends. This CDR3 contains 17 residues. The chain's CDR3 is CASSEAAPGDIDYEQYV. In DNA, the CDR3 is TGTGCCAGCAGTGAAGCGGCCCCAGGGGACATAGACTACGAGCAGTACGTC.

The chain has TRBV9 and TRBJ2-1; 11 nucleotides agree with TRBD1. V was pared by 3 bases and J by 3 bases, with 5 bases of the junction left unmatched. The germline gives CDR1 SGDLS, CDR2 YYNGEE. This CDR3 contains 16 residues. The CDR3 sequence: CASSGEGQGGYNEQFF. DNA of the CDR3: TGTGCCAGCAGCGGAGAGGGACAGGGGGGCTACAATGAGCAGTTCTTC.

The rearrangement joins TRBV18 to TRBJ1-4; the D gene is possibly TRBD1 (5 bases). Deletions cut 4 bases from V and 7 bases from J, with 10 bases between. Germline V lookup: CDR1 KGHSH, CDR2 LQKENI. The CDR3 consists of 13 residues. The CDR3 coding sequence is TGTGCCAGCTCACGGGACCTGGGTGAAAAACTGTTTTTT. Its translation: CASSRDLGEKLFF.